These T cell receptor beta chains were read from a single sample in a study of blood T cell repertoires in COVID-19. Clones were sequenced by immunoSEQ multiplex PCR, and TCRdb holds only the in-frame ones, with some missing. The sample includes about 84,000 clones, nearly 95% of them seen just once. The sample comprised peripheral blood. The source is a human donor with active COVID-19. The donor label of this sample is uncertain. The CDR3 runs from the conserved cysteine through the conserved F or W. D genes are given only for firm matches. Some rows have no size entry. The others give once, few or many, or a class for an expanded clone.

size: -; D: TRBD1; J: TRBJ1-2; V: TRBV11-3; CDR3: CASSLELTMPGQAINYGYTF; DNA: TGTGCCAGCAGCTTAGAATTAACTATGCCGGGACAGGCAATTAACTATGGCTACACCTTC
size: -; D: -; J: TRBJ1-1; V: TRBV5-1; CDR3: CASSFSMDTEAFF; DNA: TGCGCCAGCAGCTTTAGTATGGACACTGAAGCTTTCTTT
size: -; D: TRBD2; J: TRBJ2-7; V: TRBV3-1/TRBV3-2; CDR3: CASRLTSGSYEQYF; DNA: TGTGCCAGCAGACTGACTAGCGGGAGTTACGAGCAGTACTTC
size: -; D: TRBD2; J: TRBJ2-1; V: TRBV18; CDR3: CASSPYSSLAGVNEQFF; DNA: TGTGCCAGCTCACCATATTCGTCTCTAGCGGGTGTCAATGAGCAGTTCTTC
size: -; D: TRBD1; J: TRBJ2-7; V: TRBV5-1; CDR3: CASSLPGQATRNEQYF; DNA: TGCGCCAGCAGCTTGCCGGGACAGGCTACGAGGAACGAGCAGTACTTC
size: -; D: -; J: TRBJ1-1; V: TRBV6-5; CDR3: CASSLREGAFF; DNA: TGTGCCAGCAGTCTCCGGGAAGGAGCTTTCTTT
size: -; D: -; J: TRBJ2-5; V: TRBV7-8; CDR3: CASSSFGHETQYF; DNA: TGTGCCAGCAGCTCCTTTGGGCATGAGACCCAGTACTTC
size: -; D: TRBD1; J: TRBJ2-2; V: TRBV6-5; CDR3: CASSLDRANTGELFF; DNA: TGTGCCAGCAGCCTAGACAGGGCGAACACCGGGGAGCTGTTTTTT
size: once; D: -; J: TRBJ2-7; V: TRBV1; CDR3: CTSSHGPGDSYEQYF; DNA: TGCACCAGCAGCCATGGCCCCGGGGACTCCTACGAGCAGTACTTC
size: -; D: -; J: TRBJ1-5; V: TRBV3-1/TRBV3-2; CDR3: CASSQDTSRNQPQHF; DNA: TGTGCCAGCAGCCAAGATACCAGTCGCAATCAGCCCCAGCATTTT
size: -; D: -; J: TRBJ2-3; V: TRBV19; CDR3: CASSIGGSSTDTQYF; DNA: TGTGCCAGTAGTATAGGAGGGTCTAGCACAGATACGCAGTATTTT
size: -; D: -; J: TRBJ2-1; V: TRBV7-2; CDR3: CASSSGTSLIAVYNEQFF; DNA: TGTGCCAGCAGCTCCGGGACTTCCTTGATCGCGGTCTACAATGAGCAGTTCTTC
size: once; D: -; J: TRBJ1-6; V: TRBV4-3; CDR3: CASSPSRAVNSPLHF; DNA: TGCGCCAGCAGCCCGTCCAGGGCGGTCAATTCACCCCTCCACTTT
size: -; D: -; J: TRBJ2-1; V: TRBV6-5; CDR3: CASIQNNEQFF; DNA: TGTGCCAGCATACAAAACAATGAGCAGTTCTTC
size: -; D: -; J: TRBJ2-1; V: TRBV4-3; CDR3: CASSQAPSTSSYNEQFF; DNA: TGCGCCAGCAGCCAAGCGCCATCAACTAGCTCCTACAATGAGCAGTTCTTC
size: -; D: -; J: TRBJ1-2; V: TRBV18; CDR3: CASSPSQGLGYTF; DNA: TGTGCCAGCTCACCGTCGCAGGGATTGGGCTACACCTTC